The 30 T cell receptor beta chains given below trace back to one sample, sequenced in a study of OX40 agonist ivuxolimab in advanced cancers. TCRdb's copy holds only in-frame clones and misses some; the assay was immunoSEQ multiplex PCR. The sample carries some 70,000 clones, 84% recorded once. Sequenced material: CD4+ or CD8+ T cells sorted from blood, taken in a trial of the OX40 agonist ivuxolimab. Receptor source: an adult with an advanced solid tumor such as melanoma, head and neck, liver or kidney cancer.

The chain employs TRBV5-4 and TRBJ2-2, with 8 bases matching TRBD2. With 6 bases clipped from V and 6 bases from J, the junction kept 7 bases outside the gene matches. The V gene's germline CDR1 is SGHNT and CDR2 YYREEE (reference sequence). The CDR3 is made up of 14 amino acids. CDR3 DNA sequence: TGTGCCAGCATGCGGGAGGTGGCGGCCGGGGAGCTGTTTTTT. Residues: CASMREVAAGELFF.

The genes are TRBV19 and TRBJ2-5; possibly TRBD1 for D (5 bases). V was trimmed by 9 bases and J by 2 bases, leaving 13 bases between them. Germline V CDR1 and CDR2: LNHDA, SQIVND (reference sequence). This CDR3 region has 13 residues. The CDR3: CASRGRQQETQYF. The CDR3 nucleotides are TGTGCCAGCAGAGGAAGACAGCAAGAGACCCAGTACTTC.

This chain joins TRBV7-8 and TRBJ1-2, with D uncertain. Trimming took off 0 bases at V and 3 bases at J, with 23 bases between the two ends. The CDR3 loop spans 19 amino acids. The germline gives CDR1 SGHVS, CDR2 FQNEAQ. CDR3 loop: CASSLAGRSRPRGDYGYTF. The CDR3 nucleotides are TGTGCCAGCAGCTTAGCGGGGAGATCGCGGCCCCGTGGGGACTATGGCTACACCTTC.

This chain links TRBV9 with TRBJ2-5; 8 bases map to TRBD2. The CDR3 is 19 residues long. V lost 0 bases, J lost 5 bases, and 18 bases stayed unmatched. CDR1 is SGDLS and CDR2 is YYNGEE in the germline V gene. CDR3 bases: TGTGCCAGCAGCGTAGGGAAGGTGACGGGGGGGCCGGCGTTTGAGACCCAGTACTTC. Its translation: CASSVGKVTGGPAFETQYF.

The chain recombines TRBV18 with TRBJ1-1, with D tentatively TRBD1 (6 bases). V lost 3 bases and J lost 5, with 10 bases in between. The CDR3 runs 13 residues. Per the germline V gene, CDR1 is KGHSH and CDR2 is LQKENI. CDR3 in DNA: TGTGCCAGCTCACCGAAGGGGGGGACTGAAGCTTTCTTT. This sequence encodes CASSPKGGTEAFF.

J is TRBJ2-2 and V is TRBV6-6, with 7 bases identical to TRBD2. The junction had 11 bases not matched to a gene; V was cut back by 5 bases and J by 5 bases. CDR1 MNHNY and CDR2 SVGAGI come from the germline V gene (reference sequence). The CDR3 totals 16 residues. CDR3 loop: CASSPRGGAGTGELFF. The CDR3 nucleotides are TGTGCCAGCAGTCCTCGGGGAGGGGCTGGGACCGGGGAGCTGTTTTTT.

The V gene is TRBV5-4, the J gene TRBJ2-1; the D gene is possibly TRBD2 (7 bases). Germline-derived CDR1 and CDR2 are SGHNT and YYREEE (reference sequence). The CDR3 totals 16 residues. The ends were cut back, 2 bases at V and 5 bases at J, with 17 bases in the middle. The CDR3 DNA reads TGTGCCAGCAGCTTCCTCGGAGGGGGGGGTCACAATGAGCAGTTCTTC. Amino acid sequence: CASSFLGGGGHNEQFF.

The chain carries TRBV5-6 and TRBJ2-6, with D unresolved. This CDR3 contains 17 residues. V lost 5 bases and J lost 0, with 15 bases in between. Germline V lookup: CDR1 SGHDT, CDR2 YYEEEE. The CDR3: CASSSGWSSSGANVLTF. CDR3 bases: TGTGCCAGCAGTTCTGGGTGGTCGAGCTCTGGGGCCAACGTCCTGACTTTC. The full variable domain, rest sourced from reference TRBV5-6 and TRBJ2-6, is DAGVTQSPTHLIKTRGQQVTLRCSPKSGHDTVSWYQQALGQGPQFIFQYYEEEERQRGNFPDRFSGHQFPNYSSELNVNALLLGDSALYLCASSSGWSSSGANVLTFGAGSRLTVL.

This clone was observed once. The chain employs TRBV6-1 and TRBJ2-2, with D maybe TRBD1 (6 bases). V was trimmed by 3 bases and J by 0 bases, leaving 8 bases between them. Germline-derived CDR1 and CDR2 are MNHNS and SASEGT. The CDR3 is made up of 15 amino acids. The CDR3 DNA follows: TGTGCCAGCAGTGAGGACAGATCGAACACCGGGGAGCTGTTTTTT. This encodes CASSEDRSNTGELFF.

This clone rates as medium-sized (0.01 to 0.1%). The J gene is TRBJ1-2, the V gene TRBV4-2; D not certain. V was trimmed by 1 base and J by 8 bases, leaving 14 bases between them. The CDR3 loop spans 14 amino acids. Per germline, CDR1 LGHNA and CDR2 YNFKEQ. The CDR3 coding sequence is TGTGCCAGCAGCCAAGGCTCGGTGGTGGGGGGCTACACCTTC. Protein: CASSQGSVVGGYTF.

This CDR3 reads CASSSGDWGQETQYF. As DNA, the CDR3 is TGTGCCAGCAGCTCGGGGGACTGGGGCCAGGAGACCCAGTACTTC. The chain joins TRBV5-8 to TRBJ2-5; the D gene is possibly TRBD2 (6 bases). With 3 bases removed from V and 5 bases from J, the gap between germline ends came to 17 bases. CDR1 and CDR2 (germline): SGHTS, YDEGEE. The CDR3 consists of 15 residues.

V usage is TRBV7-8 and J usage is TRBJ1-2; no clear D. The V end lost 1 base, the J end lost 7 bases, and 28 bases lay between the germline ends. The CDR3 is 19 amino acids. CDR1 and CDR2 from the germline V gene are SGHVS and FQNEAQ. This CDR3 reads CASSLERFIGQINLRGYTF. DNA of the CDR3: TGTGCCAGCAGCTTAGAGAGATTCATTGGGCAGATCAACTTGCGTGGCTACACCTTC.

The rearrangement uses TRBV6-6 and TRBJ1-5, with D tentatively TRBD1 (6 bases). The CDR3 is 16 residues long. Trimming took 0 bases from V and 0 from J, leaving 9 bases between them. From germline, CDR1 is MNHNY and CDR2 SVGAGI (reference sequence). CDR3 DNA sequence: TGTGCCAGCAGTTACTCGTCGGGGGCTAGCAATCAGCCCCAGCATTTT. Translation: CASSYSSGASNQPQHF.

CDR3 in amino acids: CSVEENRSRDGYTF. The CDR3 DNA follows: TGCAGCGTTGAAGAAAACAGGAGTCGCGATGGCTACACCTTC. J is TRBJ1-2 and V is TRBV29-1; D possibly corresponds to TRBD1 (5 bases). Trimming shortened V by 0 bases and J by 6 bases, and 14 bases separated the two germline ends. CDR3 length: 14 amino acids. Germline-derived CDR1 and CDR2 are SQVTM and ANQGSEA.

This sequence joins TRBV10-3 and TRBJ2-3, with 9 bases matching TRBD1. The CDR3 covers 14 residues. After removal of 6 bases from V and 4 bases from J, the junction contained 5 bases not matched to a gene. CDR1 and CDR2 from the germline V gene are ENHRY and SYGVKD. CDR3 amino acids: CAISRDRDADTQYF. As DNA, the CDR3 is TGTGCCATCAGCCGGGACAGGGACGCAGATACGCAGTATTTT.

The chain links TRBV5-4 to TRBJ2-7, with D unresolved. The germline V gene encodes CDR1 SGHNT and CDR2 YYREEE (reference sequence). The ends were cut back, 3 bases at V and 6 bases at J, with 13 bases in the middle. This CDR3 region has 13 residues. As DNA, the CDR3 is TGTGCCAGCAGCTCCCCGAGGACGCTCGAGCAGTACTTC. Amino acids: CASSSPRTLEQYF.

This clone was detected a few times. Other DNA sequences within the sample encode an identical CDR3. V and J are TRBV27 and TRBJ2-5; 11 nucleotides agree with TRBD1. Trimming took 6 bases from V and 5 from J; bases not matched to a gene: 8. This CDR3 region has 15 residues. The V gene's germline CDR1 is MNHEY and CDR2 SMNVEV (reference sequence). The CDR3 is CASSLGQGARETQYF. The CDR3 DNA follows: TGTGCCAGCAGCCTAGGACAGGGGGCGCGCGAGACCCAGTACTTC.

This chain connects TRBV29-1 to TRBJ2-5; 7 nucleotides align to TRBD1. Germline lookup yields CDR1 SQVTM and CDR2 ANQGSEA. The CDR3 extends over 13 amino acids. The ends lost 7 bases at V and 5 bases at J; junction bases unmatched: 10. The CDR3 DNA is TGCAGCGGCGGTGACAGGGTCCAGGAGACCCAGTACTTC. Translated: CSGGDRVQETQYF.

This clone came up once. The chain uses TRBV2 and TRBJ2-7; D uncertain. The V gene lost 8 bases and the J gene lost 3 bases, with 8 bases spanning the gap. CDR3 size: 11 residues. Germline assignment: CDR1 SNHLY and CDR2 FYNNEI. The DNA of the CDR3 is TGTGCCAGCGATACGCTCTACGAGCAGTACTTC. It yields the protein CASDTLYEQYF.

The CDR3 region has the DNA TGTGCCAGCAGTTACTCTTACACCTTCACAGATACGCAGTATTTT. This encodes CASSYSYTFTDTQYF. The chain has TRBV6-5 and TRBJ2-3; no definite D call. The CDR3 length is 15 residues. V was shortened by 0 bases and J by 2 bases, with 9 bases between the two germline ends. The germline V gene encodes CDR1 MNHEY and CDR2 SVGAGI.

This chain uses TRBV9 with TRBJ2-7; possibly TRBD2 for D (5 bases). Germline assignment: CDR1 SGDLS and CDR2 YYNGEE. The CDR3 is 15 residues long. V lost 4 bases and J 2 bases, leaving 16 bases between the germline ends. The CDR3: CASSSGEGPPYEQYF. CDR3 DNA: TGTGCCAGCAGCTCGGGTGAGGGCCCTCCCTACGAGCAGTACTTC.

The rearrangement links TRBV10-3 to TRBJ2-2, with 10 bases lining up with TRBD2. Germline assignment: CDR1 ENHRY and CDR2 SYGVKD. The CDR3 is 16 residues long. J gave up 2 bases and V 6 bases, and 6 bases lay outside the gene matches. The CDR3 loop reads CAIRPGLAKNTGELFF. The CDR3 bases are TGTGCCATCAGGCCGGGACTAGCGAAAAACACCGGGGAGCTGTTTTTT.

CDR3 coding DNA: TGCGCCAGCAGCCACGTGGGAGGGAATCAGCCCCAGCATTTT. It yields the protein CASSHVGGNQPQHF. V and J are TRBV5-1 and TRBJ1-5; D unresolved. CDR3 length: 14 amino acids. V was cut by 4 bases and J by 4 bases, with 12 bases left in between. Germline CDR1 and CDR2: SGHRS and YFSETQ.

The rearrangement links TRBV6-1 to TRBJ1-3, with TRBD1 matching 9 bases. The CDR3 loop spans 16 amino acids. The junction had 4 bases not matched to a gene; V was cut back by 0 bases and J by 4 bases. Looked up from germline, CDR1 is MNHNS and CDR2 is SASEGT. CDR3 loop: CASSEARTGVGNTIYF. CDR3 DNA: TGTGCCAGCAGTGAAGCGAGGACAGGGGTCGGAAACACCATATATTTT.

The chain joins TRBV5-1 to TRBJ2-7; 11 nucleotides line up with TRBD1. The CDR3 runs 16 residues. Germline CDR1 and CDR2: SGHRS and YFSETQ. Losses at the gene ends were 0 bases for V and 4 bases for J; bases not matched to a gene: 6. CDR3 in amino acids: CASSLAGQGAAYEQYF. For the CDR3, the DNA is TGCGCCAGCAGCTTGGCCGGACAGGGGGCTGCTTACGAGCAGTACTTC.

This clone was found once. The chain links TRBV7-8 to TRBJ1-6; TRBD1 agrees at 8 bases. Germline CDR1 reads SGHVS; CDR2 reads FQNEAQ. Unmatched junction bases numbered 5, after V lost 4 bases and J lost 0 bases. CDR3 length: 17 amino acids. The CDR3 sequence is CASSWGQASSYNSPLHF. CDR3 in DNA: TGTGCCAGCAGCTGGGGACAGGCGAGCTCCTATAATTCACCCCTCCACTTT.

The chain uses TRBV7-2 and TRBJ1-1, with D perhaps matching TRBD1 (6 bases). The CDR3 sequence is 13 residues long. Trimming stripped 4 bases from V and 6 bases from J, with 12 bases between. The germline V gene has CDR1 SGHTA and CDR2 FQGNSA. The CDR3 coding sequence is TGTGCCAGCAGCTCCAGACAGGTGGCTGAAGCTTTCTTT. It codes for CASSSRQVAEAFF.

This rearrangement joins TRBV6-5 to TRBJ2-7; TRBD2 aligns across 9 bases. V was pared by 7 bases and J by 4 bases, with 8 bases of the junction left unmatched. Germline values: CDR1 MNHEY, CDR2 SVGAGI. The CDR3 has 14 amino acids. CDR3 sequence: CASIGGGAGYEQYF. For the CDR3, the DNA is TGTGCCAGCATAGGCGGGGGGGCCGGGTACGAGCAGTACTTC.

The genes are TRBV7-2 and TRBJ1-1; 9 bases are shared with TRBD1. The V segment lost 5 bases and the J segment 3 bases; nucleotides outside the gene matches: 10. The germline V gene encodes CDR1 SGHTA and CDR2 FQGNSA. This CDR3 is 16 amino acids long. CDR3 coding DNA: TGTGCCAGCAGCCCGGACAGGGGCCGGGGATACACTGAAGCTTTCTTT. Translation: CASSPDRGRGYTEAFF.

The chain joins TRBV19 to TRBJ1-1; the D is unclear. The V and J ends lost 7 bases and 0 bases respectively, with 15 bases between them. The germline V gene has CDR1 LNHDA and CDR2 SQIVND (reference sequence). The CDR3 is 15 amino acids. The CDR3 DNA reads as TGTGCCAGTAAATCCCAAGGGAGCATGAACACTGAAGCTTTCTTT. Protein sequence: CASKSQGSMNTEAFF.